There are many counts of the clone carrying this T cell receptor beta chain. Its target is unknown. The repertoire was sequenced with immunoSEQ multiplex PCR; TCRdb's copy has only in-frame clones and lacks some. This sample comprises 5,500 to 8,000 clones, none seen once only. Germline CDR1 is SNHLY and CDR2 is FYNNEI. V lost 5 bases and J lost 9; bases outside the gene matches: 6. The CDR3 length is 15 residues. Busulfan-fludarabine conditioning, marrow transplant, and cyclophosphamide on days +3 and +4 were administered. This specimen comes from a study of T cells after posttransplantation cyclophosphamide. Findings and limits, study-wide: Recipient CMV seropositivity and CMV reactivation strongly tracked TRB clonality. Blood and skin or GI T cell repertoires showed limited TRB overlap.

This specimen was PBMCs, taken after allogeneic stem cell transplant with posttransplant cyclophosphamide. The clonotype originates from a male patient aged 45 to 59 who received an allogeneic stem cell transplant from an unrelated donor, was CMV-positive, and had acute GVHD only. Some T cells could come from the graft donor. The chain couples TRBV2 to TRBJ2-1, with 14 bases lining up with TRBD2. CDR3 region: CASSYAGLAGVEQFF. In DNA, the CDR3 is TGTGCCAGCAGTTACGCGGGACTAGCGGGAGTTGAGCAGTTCTTC.